This is a list of T cell receptor beta chains from one sample in a study of blood T cell repertoires in COVID-19. TCRdb's table, derived via immunoSEQ multiplex PCR, lists solely in-frame clones and lacks some. The data hold a few hundred thousand clones, with around four fifths observed a single time. The sequenced sample consisted of peripheral blood. The receptor set was obtained from a woman aged 45-60 years with active or convalescent COVID-19. The conserved cysteine and the conserved F or W are not part of the CDR3 here. Each record gives: D gene, V gene, CDR3 protein. The D gene is left open where the match is weak.

TRBD2	TRBV7-9	ASSPLGGSSYNEQF
TRBD2	TRBV9	ASSPRLASTDTQY
NA	TRBV6-2/TRBV6-3	ASSYSSSHGELF
NA	TRBV7-9	ASSQEGPTDTQY
NA	TRBV19	ASSMGLLTYNEQF
NA	TRBV28	ATRASSYEQY
NA	TRBV27	ASSLSGSRTDTQY
TRBD2	TRBV2	ASRGLAGVGTGELF
NA	TRBV7-2	ASSRRAGDNEQF
TRBD2	TRBV15	ATSRDRLASYEQY
NA	TRBV4-1	ASSPGWTHQETQY
TRBD2	TRBV2	ASEGGRPREDQY
NA	TRBV3-1/TRBV3-2	ASSLRLGQGTDTQY
NA	TRBV5-1	ASSFSPGDFGYSDNEQF
NA	TRBV20-1	SAYRYNEQF
TRBD2	TRBV5-1	ASSLERGNTGELF
TRBD2	TRBV12-3/TRBV12-4	ASKRENTGELF
NA	TRBV25-1	ASSPNRYQETQY
NA	TRBV7-3	ASSPSGGSSPLH
NA	TRBV28	ASSLLPTNQPQH
NA	TRBV7-9	ASSFGIVSTEAF
NA	TRBV29-1	SVASRAMNTEAF
NA	TRBV5-1	ASSKAVPGNEQF
TRBD1	TRBV2	ASSSGRTGNTEAF
TRBD2	TRBV6-4	ANSDEAGDTDTQY
TRBD1	TRBV3-1/TRBV3-2	ASSPDNRGRAF
TRBD2	TRBV24-1	ATSLMGLGLGDEQF
NA	TRBV5-1	ASSFSEGTYEQY
NA	TRBV10-3	AISLGTQNTGELF
TRBD2	TRBV11-2	ASSLRLAGGGPYNEQF
NA	TRBV19	ASNVNTGSGGYT
NA	TRBV5-1	ASSPGGLAEAF
NA	TRBV3-1/TRBV3-2	ASSLAGTYNEQF
TRBD1	TRBV5-1	ASSLEGTGGEKLF
TRBD1	TRBV11-2	ASSSRRQGAGGTEAF
NA	TRBV28	ASGGGLYGYT
NA	TRBV27	ASSGFWPGDGYT
TRBD2	TRBV3-1/TRBV3-2	ASSPGGLESYEQY
TRBD1	TRBV15	ATSSRPTGGNSPLH
TRBD2	TRBV2	ASRKGPPGGDTQY
NA	TRBV10-3	AISESLNQPQH
NA	TRBV4-1	ASSPQGPEKLF
TRBD2	TRBV7-2	ASSSRLAGGRDEQY
NA	TRBV4-2	ASSGQGGHEQF
TRBD2	TRBV6-1	ASSEGSGWSTDTQY
TRBD1	TRBV28	ASSPDRVLGGGRYEQY
TRBD2	TRBV6-4	ASSPWGGNTQY
TRBD1	TRBV30	AWSVLQGASGYT
TRBD2	TRBV3-1/TRBV3-2	ASSPSGTSGEQY
NA	TRBV18	ASSPGQLYNSPLH
TRBD1	TRBV18	ASSEMTGGRYEQY
NA	TRBV28	ASSFSLGPRGGYGYT
TRBD2	TRBV6-5	ASRPRLAGTYEQY
TRBD2	TRBV28	ASSLAGGIYNEQF
NA	TRBV11-2	ASSSTTNYGYT